This TCR beta chain was captured by sequencing in a study of Ad26.COV2.S vaccination and SARS-CoV-2 variants. Study-level background: Donor allocation was to the COV1001 Ad26.COV2.S trial arm.

Treatment defined: some 20 received Ad26.COV2.S at low or high dose, single or two shots; several received placebo; per-sample allocation not given. Samples analyzed were those drawn on day 63 after the first vaccine or placebo injection. Overall study results and limits: An underestimation of total T cell responses may have resulted from the TCR breadth and depth analyses.

Sequenced by immunoSEQ multiplex PCR; TCRdb stores in-frame clones only, minus some. The sample yields hundreds of thousands of clones, 70% to 90% seen once. This clone was seen a single time. Its antigen remains unidentified. The origin of this receptor is a person aged 18-65 years who received the Ad26.COV2.S COVID-19 vaccine or a placebo. Here the sequenced sample was peripheral blood, taken in a trial of Ad26.COV2.S vaccine versus placebo.

For the CDR3, the DNA is TGCGCCAGCAGCTTGAAGACAGACTCCTACGAGCAGTACTTC. This codes for CASSLKTDSYEQYF. This chain joins TRBV5-1 and TRBJ2-7, with D perhaps TRBD1 (5 bases). V dropped 1 base and J dropped 0 bases, with 8 bases sitting between them. Looked up from germline, CDR1 is SGHRS and CDR2 is YFSETQ. The CDR3 totals 14 residues.